Following are 27 T cell receptor beta chains from one sample sequenced in a study of CD8+ T cells in alopecia areata. The sequencing template was cDNA reverse transcribed from extracted RNA. The table came from immunoSEQ multiplex PCR; TCRdb's copy has only in-frame clones and leaves some out. This sample has 220,000 or so clones, with more than 45% found just once. The sequencing here drew on CD4+ T cells sorted from blood, taken at week 0. Receptors originate from a human donor with alopecia areata.

The chain couples TRBV7-9 to TRBJ2-5; D could derive from TRBD1 or TRBD2 (5 bases each). This CDR3 region has 13 residues. Germline CDR1 is SEHNR and CDR2 is FQNEAQ (reference sequence). V was clipped by 5 bases and J by 4 bases, with 11 bases between them. The CDR3 reads CASSATGPETQYF. DNA for the CDR3: TGTGCCAGCAGCGCCACGGGACCAGAGACCCAGTACTTC.

This rearrangement joins TRBV4-1 to TRBJ2-3; TRBD2 matches 12 bases. The CDR3 spans 18 residues. J was trimmed by 6 bases and V by 3 bases; bases with no gene match: 13. CDR1 is MGHRA, CDR2 YSYEKL, per germline. DNA for the CDR3: TGCGCCAGCAGCCACCCATCCCGACTAGCGGGAGTTTCGGATACGCAGTATTTT. Encoded protein: CASSHPSRLAGVSDTQYF.

The gene calls are TRBV30 and TRBJ2-7; 12 positions match TRBD1. The CDR3 totals 15 residues. In germline, CDR1 is GTSNPN, CDR2 SVGIG (reference sequence). Trimming took 0 bases from V and 6 from J; bases not matched to a gene: 6. The CDR3 spells CAWSVRGTGGIEQYF. The CDR3 region has the DNA TGTGCCTGGAGTGTACGGGGGACAGGGGGCATCGAGCAGTACTTC.

This clone was seen a handful of times. V is TRBV29-1 and J is TRBJ2-5, with 14 bases that match TRBD2. The V gene end was trimmed by 6 bases and the J gene end by 4 bases; junction bases not matched to a gene: 4. Germline values: CDR1 SQVTM, CDR2 ANQGSEA. The CDR3 is made up of 14 amino acids. CDR3 nucleotides: TGCAGCGTACCGGGACTAGCGGGAGTAGAGACCCAGTACTTC. Protein sequence: CSVPGLAGVETQYF.

The chain links TRBV29-1 to TRBJ1-1; D gene ambiguous. This CDR3 spans 12 amino acids. Trimming stripped 6 bases from V and 7 bases from J, with 15 bases between. CDR1 SQVTM and CDR2 ANQGSEA come from the germline V gene. CDR3 nucleotide sequence: TGCAGCGTAAGCGGAAGGGTGGTTGAAGCTTTCTTT. It yields the protein CSVSGRVVEAFF.

V is TRBV30 and J is TRBJ1-1; D is possibly TRBD1 (5 bases). The CDR3 spans 13 residues. V was trimmed by 0 bases and J by 5 bases, leaving 10 bases between them. Germline lookup yields CDR1 GTSNPN and CDR2 SVGIG (reference sequence). The chain's CDR3 is CAWSVLRGTEAFF. The CDR3 DNA follows: TGTGCCTGGAGTGTACTTCGGGGGACTGAAGCTTTCTTT.

The chain links TRBV6-5 to TRBJ2-7; D possibly corresponds to TRBD1 (5 bases). The CDR3 spans 14 residues. The V end was cut by 4 bases, the J end by 0 bases, with 10 bases between. Germline V gene sequence: CDR1 MNHEY, CDR2 SVGAGI. Written as DNA, the CDR3 is TGTGCCAGCAGTTCCCCAGGGATCTCCTACGAGCAGTACTTC. Translation: CASSSPGISYEQYF.

This clone was detected only once. This chain links TRBV25-1 with TRBJ1-1, with D tentatively TRBD1 (5 bases). The V gene's germline CDR1 is MGHDK and CDR2 SYGVNS. The CDR3 totals 14 residues. Trimming stripped 7 bases from V and 1 base from J, with 13 bases between. CDR3 residues: CASMGRVKNTEAFF. The CDR3 DNA is TGTGCCAGCATGGGGCGAGTAAAGAACACTGAAGCTTTCTTT.

The chain combines TRBV29-1 with TRBJ2-7; 9 bases are shared with TRBD1. The CDR3 is 13 amino acids. Losses at the gene ends were 4 bases for V and 5 bases for J; bases not matched to a gene: 6. Germline V gives CDR1 SQVTM, CDR2 ANQGSEA. The CDR3 reads CSVGGTGLNEQYF. The DNA for the CDR3 is TGCAGCGTTGGGGGGACAGGGTTAAACGAGCAGTACTTC.

This clone was observed a few times. The chain uses TRBV2 and TRBJ2-7; TRBD2 might be the D (6 bases). Germline lookup yields CDR1 SNHLY and CDR2 FYNNEI. Trimming stripped 3 bases from V and 6 bases from J, with 24 bases between. There are 17 residues in the CDR3. For the CDR3, the DNA is TGTGCCAGCAGTGACCCATTGGAGGGTACCCTCTATGGCGAGCAGTACTTC. Amino acid sequence: CASSDPLEGTLYGEQYF.

This chain joins TRBV14 and TRBJ1-2, with D tentatively TRBD1 (6 bases). The CDR3 has 13 residues. The germline gives CDR1 SGHDN, CDR2 FVKESK. The V gene lost 4 bases and the J gene lost 7 bases, with 13 bases spanning the gap. The CDR3 loop reads CASSRIWTAGYTF. CDR3 bases: TGTGCCAGCAGCCGAATTTGGACAGCTGGCTACACCTTC.

This clone was detected a few times. The J gene is TRBJ2-1, the V gene TRBV5-1, with D unclear. The germline CDR1 and CDR2 sequences are SGHRS and YFSETQ. V was shortened by 5 bases and J by 0 bases, with 9 bases between the two germline ends. The CDR3 sequence is 14 residues long. CDR3 sequence reads: CASSWQSSYNEQFF. CDR3 DNA sequence: TGCGCCAGCAGTTGGCAGAGCTCCTACAATGAGCAGTTCTTC.

CDR3 residues: CASSIGVLYYGYTF. DNA for the CDR3: TGTGCCAGTAGTATAGGTGTTTTGTACTATGGCTACACCTTC. The chain links TRBV19 to TRBJ1-2; D ambiguous. V was shortened by 1 base and J by 3 bases, with 9 bases between the two germline ends. CDR3 length equals 14 residues. Per the germline V gene, CDR1 is LNHDA and CDR2 is SQIVND (reference sequence).

The chain has TRBV9 and TRBJ2-2; D perhaps matches TRBD2 (5 bases). Trimming cost V 1 base and J 1 base, with 8 bases left between them. The CDR3 length is 15 residues. CDR1 is SGDLS, CDR2 YYNGEE, per germline. This chain's CDR3 is CASSVYEGNTGELFF. The CDR3 DNA is TGTGCCAGCAGCGTATACGAGGGGAACACCGGGGAGCTGTTTTTT.

This chain links TRBV7-2 with TRBJ2-3; a weak D match, TRBD2 (5 bases). V was shortened by 1 base and J by 8 bases, with 13 bases between the two germline ends. CDR3 length: 14 residues. Germline-derived CDR1 and CDR2 are SGHTA and FQGNSA. CDR3 sequence: CASSLDSVASTQYF. The CDR3 bases are TGTGCCAGCAGCTTAGATTCTGTAGCGAGTACGCAGTATTTT.

This clone was seen a few times. The chain joins TRBV5-1 to TRBJ2-1; tentative D call: TRBD2 (6 bases). Germline loops: CDR1 SGHRS, CDR2 YFSETQ. V lost 3 bases, J lost 2 bases, and 12 bases lay in between. CDR3 size: 15 residues. The CDR3 nucleotides read TGCGCCAGCAGCTGGGCGGGCGGGGCCTACAATGAGCAGTTCTTC. Amino acids: CASSWAGGAYNEQFF.

This clone was seen a few times. The chain employs TRBV5-4 and TRBJ2-1; 8 nucleotides agree with TRBD2. The CDR3 has 15 amino acids. From germline, CDR1 is SGHNT and CDR2 YYREEE (reference sequence). Trimming took 0 bases from V and 7 from J; bases not matched to a gene: 6. CDR3 sequence (DNA): TGTGCCAGCAGCTTGGACAGCGGGAGTTGGAATGAGCAGTTCTTC. Its translation is CASSLDSGSWNEQFF.

This sequence joins TRBV2 and TRBJ2-2; the D gene is possibly TRBD2 (6 bases). Per the germline V gene, CDR1 is SNHLY and CDR2 is FYNNEI. The CDR3 consists of 15 residues. Between the trimmed V and J ends, which lost 7 bases and 1 base, there was a span of 13 bases. The CDR3 sequence: CASNLADWNTGELFF. The CDR3 nucleotides are TGTGCCAGCAACTTAGCGGACTGGAACACCGGGGAGCTGTTTTTT.

The chain has TRBV29-1 and TRBJ1-2; TRBD1 matches 8 bases. CDR3 size: 14 residues. Germline lookup yields CDR1 SQVTM and CDR2 ANQGSEA. The V gene end was trimmed by 3 bases and the J gene end by 3 bases; junction bases not matched to a gene: 6. The CDR3 loop reads CSVDLRQGHYGYTF. The CDR3 coding sequence is TGCAGCGTTGACCTCAGACAGGGGCACTATGGCTACACCTTC. Complete variable domain (other parts from reference TRBV29-1 and TRBJ1-2): SAVISQKPSRDICQRGTSLTIQCQVDSQVTMMFWYRQQPGQSLTLIATANQGSEATYESGFVIDKFPISRPNLTFSTLTVSNMSPEDSSIYLCSVDLRQGHYGYTFGSGTRLTVV.

This clone occurred a few times. The chain joins TRBV6-6 to TRBJ1-5; D uncertain. The V gene lost 6 bases and the J gene lost 3 bases, with 18 bases spanning the gap. This CDR3 contains 16 residues. Germline CDR1 is MNHNY and CDR2 is SVGAGI (reference sequence). The CDR3 is CASSPKKDLANQPQHF. The CDR3 DNA sequence: TGTGCCAGCAGCCCAAAGAAGGACCTGGCCAATCAGCCCCAGCATTTT.

There are a few counts of this clone. The chain is built from TRBV4-2 and TRBJ2-3, with TRBD2 matching over 7 bases. There are 17 residues in the CDR3. Germline CDR1 and CDR2: LGHNA and YNFKEQ. The J segment lost 3 bases and the V segment lost 0 bases, leaving 9 bases of the junction unmatched. The CDR3 here is CASSQDYTGLGTDTQYF. CDR3 in DNA: TGTGCCAGCAGCCAAGATTATACTGGACTAGGTACAGATACGCAGTATTTT.

The rearrangement joins TRBV6-6 to TRBJ2-3, with 7 bases aligning to TRBD2. The CDR3 runs to 14 residues. V dropped 7 bases and J dropped 0; count of bases not matched to a gene: 4. Germline V gene lookup returns CDR1 MNHNY and CDR2 SVGAGI (reference sequence). CDR3 coding DNA: TGTGCCAGCAAACAAGCGGGGAGCACAGATACGCAGTATTTT. Its translation: CASKQAGSTDTQYF.

This chain links TRBV11-2 with TRBJ2-5, with TRBD2 matching 7 bases. This CDR3 comprises 14 residues. Germline CDR1 is SGHAT and CDR2 is FQNNGV. Trimming removed 5 bases from V and 2 bases from J; junction bases left unmatched: 5. The CDR3 region is CASSDSGLQETQYF. The CDR3 region has the DNA TGTGCCAGCAGCGATAGCGGGCTGCAAGAGACCCAGTACTTC.

The V and J genes are TRBV2 and TRBJ2-1; 7 bases map to TRBD1. With 7 bases clipped from V and 6 bases from J, the junction kept 12 bases outside the gene matches. Germline values: CDR1 SNHLY, CDR2 FYNNEI. This CDR3 comprises 15 residues. This chain's CDR3 is CASMKTGTEANEQFF. As DNA, the CDR3 is TGTGCCAGCATGAAGACCGGGACAGAGGCCAATGAGCAGTTCTTC.

The chain couples TRBV9 to TRBJ2-6; D gene unclear. Germline CDR1 reads SGDLS; CDR2 reads YYNGEE. The V gene lost 6 bases and the J gene lost 0 bases, with 13 bases spanning the gap. The CDR3 consists of 16 residues. This CDR3 reads CASTLGVPSGANVLTF. The CDR3 nucleotides read TGTGCCAGCACCCTAGGTGTTCCCTCTGGGGCCAACGTCCTGACTTTC.

CDR3 region: CSGYSGSVGTDTQYF. CDR3 bases: TGCAGCGGATATAGCGGGAGCGTGGGCACAGATACGCAGTATTTT. V is TRBV29-1 and J is TRBJ2-3; 9 nucleotides align to TRBD2. V lost 7 bases and J lost 1; bases outside the gene matches: 9. The length of the CDR3 is 15 residues. Looked up from germline, CDR1 is SQVTM and CDR2 is ANQGSEA.

The gene calls are TRBV30 and TRBJ2-5, with D possibly matching TRBD2 (5 bases). This CDR3 comprises 12 residues. Germline values: CDR1 GTSNPN, CDR2 SVGIG (reference sequence). The germline V and J ends were trimmed by 2 bases and 4 bases, with 8 bases remaining between them. The CDR3 region has the DNA TGTGCCTGGAGTACTCGGGGAGAGACCCAGTACTTC. It yields the protein CAWSTRGETQYF.